The source of this TCR beta chain is a study of blood T cell repertoires in COVID-19. V shed 3 bases and J shed 7 bases, with 14 bases lying between them. The CDR3 length is 14 residues. Germline CDR1 is ENHRY and CDR2 is SYGVKD. Original methodology: Researchers report that nucleated cell counts were estimated from reference gene primer amplification. Assay: immunoSEQ multiplex PCR; the TCRdb copy retains only in-frame clones and omits some. V, J and clone size were drawn from that table, and D and trimming were deduced from the DNA. This sample has about 240,000 clones, with about 70% found just once.

The specimen was peripheral blood. This rearrangement joins TRBV10-3 to TRBJ2-3, with a weak D call TRBD2 (5 bases). The source is a woman at least 80 years old with acute or convalescent COVID-19. The CDR3 here is CAISDGKRGYTQYF. The CDR3 DNA sequence: TGTGCCATCAGTGATGGGAAGAGAGGGTATACGCAGTATTTT.